These 13 T cell receptor beta chains were all obtained from the same sample, sequenced in a study of metastatic and nonmetastatic thyroid tumors (dated by TCRdb to about 2020). Before undergoing thyroid surgery, none of the patients had been given any kind of treatment. The library was built by means of PCR. TCRdb shows the sequencer as Illumina HiSeq 4000. The public sequencing data were trimmed at Q25 with fastp and processed into clonotypes with MiXCR by TCRdb, which kept only in-frame beta chains. This sample is represented by about 69,000 clones; approximately 14% of them were singletons. The top ten constitute less than 8.5% of the sample. Sequencing was done on a sample of blood. Receptors originate from a male donor with papillary thyroid cancer or a benign thyroid nodule (not recorded which). Some clones in this sample may be carry-over from other donors' samples.

This clone has a handful of counts. The rearrangement uses TRBV6-2 or TRBV6-3 and TRBJ1-1; D is undetermined. V lost 5 bases, J lost 1 base, and 20 bases lay in between. This CDR3 has 17 amino acids. Germline V gives CDR1 MNHEY, CDR2 SVGEGT. CDR3 protein: CASSPMLFSGRNTEAFF. DNA for the CDR3: TGTGCCAGCAGTCCTATGCTTTTTAGTGGTAGGAACACTGAAGCTTTCTTT.

This clone was found many times. The chain links TRBV5-1 to TRBJ2-3, with 9 bases lining up with TRBD1. Germline CDR1 is SGHRS and CDR2 is YFSETQ. There are 14 residues in the CDR3. After removal of 5 bases from V and 4 bases from J, the junction contained 5 bases not matched to a gene. The CDR3 spells CASRSGTGPDTQYF. CDR3 coding DNA: TGCGCCAGCAGATCCGGGACAGGGCCAGATACGCAGTATTTT.

This clone was observed at least ten times. J is TRBJ2-7 and V is TRBV7-2; D perhaps matches TRBD2 (5 bases). Per the germline V gene, CDR1 is SGHTA and CDR2 is FQGNSA. This CDR3 has 12 residues. The ends were cut back, 3 bases at V and 10 bases at J, with 13 bases in the middle. CDR3 sequence reads: CASSLSGPGQYF. CDR3 nucleotide sequence: TGTGCCAGCAGCTTGAGCGGTCCAGGCCAGTACTTC.

The V call is TRBV12-3 or TRBV12-4, the J call TRBJ2-3; D is unclear. V was pared by 2 bases and J by 5 bases, with 8 bases between. This CDR3 is 13 amino acids long. Here the CDR3 DNA reads TGTGCCAGCAGTTTAAAGCTCAAAGATACGCAGTATTTT. This codes for CASSLKLKDTQYF.

At least ten counts were recorded for this clone. The rearrangement links TRBV11-1 to TRBJ1-1; the D gene is possibly TRBD1 (6 bases). V was trimmed by 2 bases and J by 1 base, leaving 14 bases between them. Germline V CDR1 and CDR2: SGHAT, FQDESV (reference sequence). The CDR3 runs to 16 residues. CDR3 bases: TGTGCCAGCAGCTTATGGGGGGGCCGAACGAACACTGAAGCTTTCTTT. It yields the protein CASSLWGGRTNTEAFF. Variable domain in full (rest from reference TRBV11-1 and TRBJ1-1): EAEVAQSPRYKITEKSQAVAFWCDPISGHATLYWYRQILGQGPELLVQFQDESVVDDSQLPKDRFSAERLKGVDSTLKIQPAELGDSAMYLCASSLWGGRTNTEAFFGQGTRLTVV.

This clone has at least ten counts. The V gene is TRBV6-2 or TRBV6-3, the J gene TRBJ2-5; 13 bases map to TRBD2. J gave up 5 bases and V 4 bases, and 13 bases lay outside the gene matches. Germline V gives CDR1 MNHEY, CDR2 SVGEGT. The CDR3 is 18 amino acids. The CDR3 here is CASSSRLAGGIREETQYF. The CDR3 nucleotides read TGTGCCAGCAGTTCCAGACTAGCGGGAGGTATTCGGGAGGAGACCCAGTACTTC.

This clone was found many times. This CDR3 is also generated by other DNA sequences in the sample. The chain uses TRBV27 and TRBJ2-3; TRBD2 matches at 7 bases. There are 18 residues in the CDR3. The J segment lost 3 bases and the V segment lost 0 bases, leaving 12 bases of the junction unmatched. Germline V lookup: CDR1 MNHEY, CDR2 SMNVEV (reference sequence). The CDR3 nucleotides are TGTGCCAGCAGTTTATCGCCTAGCGGAGGTGGGGGTACAGATACGCAGTATTTT. Translating gives CASSLSPSGGGGTDTQYF.

This clone appeared many times. The V and J genes are TRBV28 and TRBJ1-5; 8 bases agree with TRBD1. Trimming at V came to 1 base and at J to 10 bases, leaving 6 bases not matched to a gene. Germline V gene sequence: CDR1 MDHEN, CDR2 SYDVKM. This CDR3 has 14 residues. The CDR3 DNA is TGTGCCAGCAGTTTATTACAGGGGGTGGGACCCCAGCATTTT. It specifies CASSLLQGVGPQHF.

The rearrangement uses TRBV20-1 and TRBJ1-5, with no clear D. This CDR3 has 12 amino acids. CDR1 is DFQATT, CDR2 SNEGSKA, per germline (reference sequence). The CDR3 coding sequence is TGCAGCCCTCATAGCGTGGATCAGCCCCAGCATTTT. Translating it yields CSPHSVDQPQHF.

With respect to this clone: Sequence at one end of the junction differs from germline and may be a read error. This chain joins TRBV6-2 or TRBV6-3 and TRBJ2-3; 8 nucleotides align to TRBD1. CDR3 size: 16 residues. Germline CDR1 and CDR2: MNHEY and SVGEGT. The CDR3 here is CASIDLTGEWADTHYF. CDR3 nucleotides: TGTGCCAGCATCGACTTGACAGGGGAGTGGGCAGATACGCATTATTTT.

The sample holds a few counts of this clone. With a much larger clone just one base away, this may be a read error. The chain links TRBV28 to TRBJ2-3; no firm D call. The CDR3 covers 11 residues. Germline V lookup: CDR1 MDHEN, CDR2 SYDVKM. Trimming shortened V by 3 bases and J by 6 bases, and 4 bases separated the two germline ends. The CDR3 bases are TGTGCCAGCAGTTTGAGTGATACGCAGTATTTT. Translation gives CASSLSDTQYF.

This clone was detected many times. CDR3 amino acids: CASSSLAGVVYEQYF. The CDR3 DNA reads TGTGCCAGCAGCTCACTAGCGGGAGTTGTCTACGAGCAGTACTTC. The J gene is TRBJ2-7, the V gene TRBV7-2; TRBD2 matches 11 bases. The trim removed 4 bases at V and 3 bases at J, leaving 5 bases unmatched. The germline gives CDR1 SGHTA, CDR2 FQGNSA. This CDR3 comprises 15 residues.

This chain uses TRBV5-4 with TRBJ1-4; D perhaps matches TRBD1 (5 bases). This CDR3 has 15 residues. In germline, CDR1 is SGHNT, CDR2 YYREEE (reference sequence). V gave up 0 bases and J gave up 7 bases, with 13 bases separating them. The CDR3 region is CASSLDGGVGEKLFF. The CDR3 DNA follows: TGTGCCAGCAGCTTGGACGGAGGGGTTGGTGAAAAACTGTTTTTT.